This T cell receptor beta chain was obtained from a study of cytomegalovirus exposure and HLA in healthy donors. Vbeta (60) and Jbeta (13) primers were used in the PCR. Clones were read by immunoSEQ multiplex PCR, and TCRdb kept only the in-frame ones, dropping some. Seen here are about 170,000 clones, 76% observed once, and the top ten hold 0.65% to 0.95%. V dropped 4 bases and J dropped 9 bases, with 15 bases sitting between them. The CDR3 contains 13 residues. Germline lookup yields CDR1 MRHNA and CDR2 SNTAGT. The donors comprised healthy bone marrow donors. Points from the study as a whole: Rare sequences made up most TCRs, while some public TCRs were found in many donors. After further analysis at a later stage, under 20,000 TCR beta sequences were associated with HLA alleles at 0.05 false discovery rate. One later analysis reportedly identified an Asian-associated ancestry cluster that showed fewer N-insertions than the roughly 720-donor mean.

Worth noting for this clone: What it recognizes is unknown.

The clonotype comes from a female donor in good health and CMV-seronegative. Input material: PBMCs. The V gene is TRBV6-4, the J gene TRBJ1-2, with D unresolved. Here the CDR3 reads CASSATDSGSYTF. CDR3 coding DNA: TGTGCCAGCAGTGCCACGGACTCGGGAAGCTACACCTTC.